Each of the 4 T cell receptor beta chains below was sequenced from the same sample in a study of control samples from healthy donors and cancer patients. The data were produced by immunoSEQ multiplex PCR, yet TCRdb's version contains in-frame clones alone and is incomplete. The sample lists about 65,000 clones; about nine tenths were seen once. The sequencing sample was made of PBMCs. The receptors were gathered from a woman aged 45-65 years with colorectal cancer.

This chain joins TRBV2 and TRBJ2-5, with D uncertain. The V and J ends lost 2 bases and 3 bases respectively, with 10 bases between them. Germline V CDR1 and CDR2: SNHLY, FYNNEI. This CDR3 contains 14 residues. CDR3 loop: CASSERRWEETQYF. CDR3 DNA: TGTGCCAGCAGTGAACGTCGGTGGGAAGAGACCCAGTACTTC.

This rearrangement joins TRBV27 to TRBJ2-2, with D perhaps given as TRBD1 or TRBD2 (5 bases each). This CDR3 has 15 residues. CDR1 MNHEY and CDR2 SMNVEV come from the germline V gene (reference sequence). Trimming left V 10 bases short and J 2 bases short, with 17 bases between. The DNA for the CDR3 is TGTGCCACTCTTCCTGCCGGGGACAACACCGGGGAGCTGTTTTTT. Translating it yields CATLPAGDNTGELFF.

CDR3 sequence reads: CASSSPDRNEQYF. Written as DNA, the CDR3 is TGTGCCAGCAGTTCCCCAGACAGGAACGAGCAGTACTTC. The rearrangement uses TRBV28 and TRBJ2-7; D is perhaps TRBD1 (6 bases). The ends were cut back, 4 bases at V and 5 bases at J, with 12 bases in the middle. CDR1 is MDHEN, CDR2 SYDVKM, per germline. CDR3 length equals 13 residues.

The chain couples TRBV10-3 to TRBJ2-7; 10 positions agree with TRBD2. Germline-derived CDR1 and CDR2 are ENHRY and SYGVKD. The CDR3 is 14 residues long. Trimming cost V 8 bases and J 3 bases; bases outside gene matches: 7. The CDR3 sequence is CAIGWTSGNYEQYF. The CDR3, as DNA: TGTGCCATCGGATGGACTAGCGGTAACTACGAGCAGTACTTC.